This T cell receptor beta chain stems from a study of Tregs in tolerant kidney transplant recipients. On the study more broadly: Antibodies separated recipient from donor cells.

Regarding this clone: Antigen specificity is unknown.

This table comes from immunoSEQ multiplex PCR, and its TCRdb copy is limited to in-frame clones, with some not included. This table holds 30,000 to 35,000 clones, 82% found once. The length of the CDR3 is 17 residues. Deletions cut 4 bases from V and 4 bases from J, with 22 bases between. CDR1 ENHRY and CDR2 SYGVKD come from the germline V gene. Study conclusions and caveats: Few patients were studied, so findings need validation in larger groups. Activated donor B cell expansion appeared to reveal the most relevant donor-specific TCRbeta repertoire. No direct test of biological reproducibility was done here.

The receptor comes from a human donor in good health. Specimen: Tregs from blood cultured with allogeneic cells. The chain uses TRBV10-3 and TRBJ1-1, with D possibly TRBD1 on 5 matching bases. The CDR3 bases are TGTGCCATCAGTGTATCAGGGAAAGGCCGGTTTGGCACTGAAGCTTTCTTT. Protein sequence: CAISVSGKGRFGTEAFF.